The present entry profiles one T cell receptor (beta chain) with its context. The target of this receptor is not known. There are no base qualities to consult, and no much larger clone falls within one base. As encoded in the germline V gene, CDR1 is SGHVS while CDR2 is FQNEAQ. Relative to germline, V is 1 base shorter and J is 5 bases shorter, with 12 bases between their ends. From the cysteine through the phenylalanine, the CDR3 covers 14 amino acids. The retained sequence is limited to the CDR3, 42 bases, with the frame set at the first base. Systemically healthy Caucasian individuals from Russia, some 40 in total and aged roughly 6 to 100 years, were included as donors. Each donor gave 8 to 10 milliliters of peripheral blood, collected into EDTA-treated Vacutainer tubes. Ficoll-Paque density-gradient centrifugation was used to isolate PBMCs, with at least 7 million per sample. Total RNA was extracted from PBMCs with Trizol reagent, with at least 5.5 micrograms obtained per sample. Naive CD45RAhigh/CD27high T cell percentages were measured by flow cytometry on a PBMC aliquot from every donor.

Library prep was done by 5' RACE. TCRdb shows the sequencer as Illumina HiSeq 2500. A second roughly 7 to 11 cycle PCR used a sample-barcoded 5' primer and a J-beta primer mix. Each TCR beta cDNA molecule received a unique molecular identifier from a template-switch 5' adaptor carrying 12 random nucleotides. Each sample yielded at least 2.5 million CDR3-containing paired-end reads. All of the RNA was converted into first-strand cDNA using the Mint cDNA synthesis kit, with a TRBC-specific oligonucleotide serving as the primer. Following uracil-DNA glycosylase treatment, all cDNA underwent a first 18-cycle PCR with the universal primers M1SS and BC2_uni_R. Per the source publication's procedure: For normalization, 1 million high-quality reads were randomly selected from each sample, with every read carrying a distinct molecular identifier. Instead of being binned into consensus sequences, reads that shared molecular identifiers were thrown out. MiTCR, set to a Q25 quality threshold and the strictest error-elimination algorithm, was used for CDR3 identification, clonotype clustering and error correction. A nonparametric unseen species model with Euler transformation was used to estimate a lower bound on total TCR beta diversity. TCRdb reworked the public reads: Q25 trimming with fastp, MiXCR clone assembly, productive beta chains retained. All rows with the same CDR3 protein become a single entry with the most common DNA and genes. None of the V and J calls come from the authors' own analysis; TCRdb made them. For this sample the table gives roughly 860,000 distinct CDR3 sequences, of which about 62% were detected only once. The biggest ten clones account for about 30% of the sample.

The sample comes from a study of blood T cells in healthy people across ages (dated by TCRdb to 2015 to 2017). Turning to the overall study: Template switching captured roughly one uniquely barcoded TCR beta cDNA molecule per two T cells in model experiments. The donors were split into four age groups: young (average about 15 years), middle-aged (over 35), aged (over 55) and long-lived (under 85). Using deep sequencing normalized with unique cDNA molecular identifiers, the study measured how TCR beta repertoire diversity changes with age. To avoid experimental bias, donors of different ages were randomly spread across the sequencing lanes. The study analyzed two additional independent replicas of 1 million unique cDNA reads from the same blood draw for two donors, one aged 18 to 30 and one aged 80 or older. General findings and caveats noted by the study authors: Donor CMV infection status was unknown, potentially confounding age-related changes in expanded clonotypes. The percentage of naive T cells measured by flow cytometry correlated strongly with observed TCR beta diversity. Estimates of total diversity based on one million sequenced T cells were regarded as lower bounds and as underestimates. Bulk unsorted PBMC profiling prevented conclusive comparison of naive and antigen-experienced compartments. The long-lived group showed more naive CD4+ T cells, fewer expanded clones and increased TCR diversity than the aged group, suggesting age selection. As age increased, observed TCR beta diversity per million T cells dropped in a roughly linear way, and a significant reduction was already evident by age 40.

The chain joins TRBV7-8 to TRBJ2-7, and possibly TRBD1, on 5 matching bases. The origin of this receptor is a man aged 30-40 years in good health. Sequences were obtained from blood. The DNA sequence is as follows: TGTGCCAGCAGCTTAGTCGCAGGGCCAAACGAGCAGTACTTC. This encodes CASSLVAGPNEQYF.